These 18 T cell receptor beta chains originate from one sample sequenced in a study of blood T cell repertoires in COVID-19. The table came from immunoSEQ multiplex PCR; TCRdb's copy has only in-frame clones and leaves some out. The table has under 85,000 clones, 85% seen once; the top ten hold 4% to 5.5%. Sequencing input: peripheral blood. The receptors were sampled from an elderly man with acute or convalescent COVID-19.

The V call is TRBV4-3, the J call TRBJ2-1, with no clear D. Germline V CDR1 and CDR2: LGHNA, YSLEER. The CDR3 is 13 residues long. V gave up 0 bases and J gave up 7 bases, with 7 bases separating them. CDR3 bases: TGCGCCAGCAGCCAAGATCGGGTAAATGAGCAGTTCTTC. Residues: CASSQDRVNEQFF.

The J gene is TRBJ1-1, the V gene TRBV11-2; 8 bases map to TRBD1. Germline V gene data show CDR1 as SGHAT and CDR2 as FQNNGV. CDR3 length: 15 residues. V dropped 5 bases and J dropped 4; count of bases not matched to a gene: 9. In DNA form, the CDR3 reads TGTGCCAGCAGCGCTCCGACAGGGGTTGGCACTGAAGCTTTCTTT. Amino acids: CASSAPTGVGTEAFF.

Here the CDR3 reads CASSFDRSTDTQYF. In DNA, the CDR3 is TGTGCCAGCAGCTTCGACAGGAGCACAGATACGCAGTATTTT. The chain uses TRBV7-9 and TRBJ2-3; D may be TRBD1 (6 bases). Between the trimmed V and J ends, which lost 3 bases and 0 bases, there was a span of 7 bases. From germline, CDR1 is SEHNR and CDR2 FQNEAQ (reference sequence). This CDR3 contains 14 residues.

The chain uses TRBV5-5 and TRBJ2-3; D possibly corresponds to TRBD1 (5 bases). From germline, CDR1 is SGHKS and CDR2 YYEKEE (reference sequence). CDR3 length: 18 amino acids. The V gene lost 0 bases and the J gene lost 1 base, with 18 bases spanning the gap. CDR3 region: CASSLESSGRVGTDTQYF. For the CDR3, the DNA is TGTGCCAGCAGCTTGGAATCCTCGGGCAGGGTGGGCACAGATACGCAGTATTTT.

V and J are TRBV7-2 and TRBJ2-3; TRBD2 matches 8 bases. CDR3 length: 14 residues. After removal of 3 bases from V and 3 bases from J, the junction contained 2 bases not matched to a gene. Germline V gene sequence: CDR1 SGHTA, CDR2 FQGNSA. Written as DNA, the CDR3 is TGTGCCAGCAGCTTCGGGGGGGCAACAGATACGCAGTATTTT. Amino acid sequence: CASSFGGATDTQYF.

The gene calls are TRBV7-2 and TRBJ1-2, with TRBD1 identical over 7 bases. With 6 bases clipped from V and 5 bases from J, the junction kept 6 bases outside the gene matches. Per germline, CDR1 SGHTA and CDR2 FQGNSA. CDR3 length: 13 residues. CDR3 residues: CASSRQGVYGYTF. CDR3 nucleotides: TGTGCCAGCAGTCGACAGGGAGTTTATGGCTACACCTTC. The entire variable domain, with the rest obtained from reference TRBV7-2 and TRBJ1-2, is as follows: GAGVSQSPSNKVTEKGKDVELRCDPISGHTALYWYRQSLGQGLEFLIYFQGNSAPDKSGLPSDRFSAERTGGSVSTLTIQRTQQEDSAVYLCASSRQGVYGYTFGSGTRLTVV.

V is TRBV10-3 and J is TRBJ1-2; 10 bases fit TRBD1. In germline, CDR1 is ENHRY, CDR2 SYGVKD. The V gene end was trimmed by 4 bases and the J gene end by 4 bases; junction bases not matched to a gene: 0. This CDR3 has 13 residues. The CDR3, as DNA: TGTGCCATCAGTGGACAGGGGGCCTATGGCTACACCTTC. Its protein product is CAISGQGAYGYTF.

This chain joins TRBV7-9 and TRBJ1-2, with D uncertain. The V end was cut by 1 base, the J end by 1 base, with 7 bases between. CDR3 size: 14 residues. From germline, CDR1 is SEHNR and CDR2 FQNEAQ (reference sequence). The CDR3 region is CASSLVGLNYGYTF. The CDR3 bases are TGTGCCAGCAGCTTAGTGGGCCTTAACTATGGCTACACCTTC. Together with reference TRBV7-9 and TRBJ1-2, the CDR3 gives the full variable domain: DTGVSQNPRHKITKRGQNVTFRCDPISEHNRLYWYRQTLGQGPEFLTYFQNEAQLEKSRLLSDRFSAERPKGSFSTLEIQRTEQGDSAMYLCASSLVGLNYGYTFGSGTRLTVV.

This sequence joins TRBV28 and TRBJ2-7; 7 bases are shared with TRBD2. CDR1 and CDR2 from the germline V gene are MDHEN and SYDVKM. This CDR3 has 14 amino acids. The V segment lost 4 bases and the J segment 1 base; nucleotides outside the gene matches: 4. The CDR3 region is CASSWEGGSYEQYF. In DNA form, the CDR3 reads TGTGCCAGCAGTTGGGAGGGAGGGTCCTACGAGCAGTACTTC.

The chain is built from TRBV5-4 and TRBJ1-1, with 7 bases that match TRBD1. The CDR3 loop spans 14 amino acids. Germline V gives CDR1 SGHNT, CDR2 YYREEE (reference sequence). The J segment lost 4 bases and the V segment lost 4 bases, leaving 7 bases of the junction unmatched. CDR3 bases: TGTGCCAGCAGCCCCCAGGGGGGAGGCACTGAAGCTTTCTTT. The encoded protein is CASSPQGGGTEAFF. Full variable domain (rest looked up from reference TRBV5-4 and TRBJ1-1): ETGVTQSPTHLIKTRGQQVTLRCSSQSGHNTVSWYQQALGQGPQFIFQYYREEENGRGNFPPRFSGLQFPNYSSELNVNALELDDSALYLCASSPQGGGTEAFFGQGTRLTVV.

The V and J genes are TRBV10-3 and TRBJ2-3, with TRBD1 matching over 9 bases. The V segment lost 9 bases and the J segment 2 bases; nucleotides outside the gene matches: 9. The CDR3 consists of 15 residues. The germline V gene encodes CDR1 ENHRY and CDR2 SYGVKD. The CDR3 DNA sequence: TGTGCCATTACCAGGGACAGGGTGAACACAGATACGCAGTATTTT. Its protein product is CAITRDRVNTDTQYF.

The V and J genes are TRBV9 and TRBJ2-5; 7 bases are a match to TRBD1. This CDR3 contains 19 residues. The V and J ends lost 3 bases and 2 bases, in that order; junction bases with no gene match: 19. Germline V gene data show CDR1 as SGDLS and CDR2 as YYNGEE. The CDR3 nucleotides read TGTGCCAGCAGCGAGAGGGGCCGGACAGGTCTACCGAAGCAAGAGACCCAGTACTTC. It translates to CASSERGRTGLPKQETQYF.

The chain links TRBV5-4 to TRBJ1-2, with D perhaps matching TRBD1 (5 bases). Germline CDR1 SGHNT, CDR2 YYREEE (reference sequence). The CDR3 totals 15 residues. V lost 1 base and J lost 0, with 10 bases in between. The CDR3 protein is CASSLSQGANYGYTF. CDR3 sequence (DNA): TGTGCCAGCAGCTTGTCCCAGGGCGCTAACTATGGCTACACCTTC.

The J gene is TRBJ2-7, the V gene TRBV11-2, with TRBD1 matching 10 bases. Trimming at V came to 0 bases and at J to 3 bases, leaving 5 bases not matched to a gene. This CDR3 spans 16 amino acids. Germline values: CDR1 SGHAT, CDR2 FQNNGV. CDR3 region: CASSLDRTGGIYEQYF. The DNA for the CDR3 is TGTGCCAGCAGCTTAGATAGGACAGGGGGGATCTACGAGCAGTACTTC.

The rearrangement uses TRBV7-9 and TRBJ1-6, with D possibly TRBD1 on 5 matching bases. Per the germline V gene, CDR1 is SEHNR and CDR2 is FQNEAQ (reference sequence). There are 13 residues in the CDR3. With 1 base removed from V and 10 bases from J, the gap between germline ends came to 8 bases. CDR3 sequence reads: CASSLEGNSPLHF. DNA for the CDR3: TGTGCCAGCAGCTTAGAGGGGAACTCACCCCTCCACTTT.

The chain links TRBV7-3 to TRBJ2-2; a weak D match, TRBD2 (5 bases). Between the trimmed V and J ends, which lost 0 bases and 1 base, there was a span of 6 bases. CDR1 is SGHTA and CDR2 is FQGTGA in the germline V gene. The CDR3 covers 15 residues. The CDR3 nucleotides are TGTGCCAGCAGCTTAACGAGGGAGAACACCGGGGAGCTGTTTTTT. It encodes CASSLTRENTGELFF. The variable domain in full, completed from reference TRBV7-3 and TRBJ2-2, reads GAGVSQTPSNKVTEKGKYVELRCDPISGHTALYWYRQSLGQGPEFLIYFQGTGAADDSGLPNDRFFAVRPEGSVSTLKIQRTERGDSAVYLCASSLTRENTGELFFGEGSRLTVL.

The V gene is TRBV3-1 (or the pseudogene TRBV3-2), the J gene TRBJ2-7; TRBD1 might be the D (5 bases). Germline V lookup: CDR1 LGHDT, CDR2 YNNKEL (reference sequence). The CDR3 runs 15 residues. With 5 bases removed from V and 0 bases from J, the gap between germline ends came to 14 bases. This CDR3 is CASSSDRQSSYEQYF. CDR3 bases: TGTGCCAGCAGCTCTGACAGACAGAGCTCCTACGAGCAGTACTTC.

The chain has TRBV28 and TRBJ1-2; 10 nucleotides align to TRBD1. After removal of 11 bases from V and 7 bases from J, the junction contained 10 bases not matched to a gene. CDR1 is MDHEN, CDR2 SYDVKM, per germline. The CDR3 runs to 13 residues. The CDR3 is CAVPPTGGGGYTF. The CDR3 nucleotides are TGTGCCGTCCCGCCGACAGGGGGCGGTGGCTACACCTTC.